The present TCR beta chain was sequenced within a study of CD8 T cells in Susac syndrome. RNA, at about 0.5 to 1 ug, was reverse transcribed with random hexamers. Amplification of TCR beta CDR3 used immunoSEQ multiplex PCR across 54 Vbeta and 13 Jbeta. One entry per CDR3 protein, called by TCRdb with MiXCR from the immunoSEQ multiplex PCR reads. The data hold 250,000 to 300,000 distinct CDR3 sequences, with 65% to 90% observed a single time. TCR beta sequencing was performed on blood CD8+ and CD4+ T cells. Patients with stable or active relapsing-remitting disease, all of them treatment-naive, made up the multiple sclerosis controls. Germline trimming cut 3 bases from V and 4 bases from J; bases unmatched to any gene: 11. This CDR3 has 17 amino acids. CDR1 and CDR2 from the germline V gene are MDHEN and SYDVKM.

The receptor's source is a human donor with multiple sclerosis. The V call is TRBV28, the J call TRBJ2-7, with 11 bases matching TRBD2. The source material was CD8+ T cells from PBMCs. In DNA, the CDR3 is TGTGCCAGCAGTTTCCAGCCTTCGGGACTAGCGGATTACGAGCAGTACTTC. Translating gives CASSFQPSGLADYEQYF.